This T cell receptor beta chain was sequenced during a study of monozygotic twins with inflammatory bowel disease. Regarding the study as a whole: With others, IBD patients shared fewer clonotypes than healthy twins did, especially with disease activity.

As regards this clonotype: Its antigen is undetermined.

This CDR3 region has 14 residues. Germline V gene sequence: CDR1 SGHTA, CDR2 FQGTGA. Following a re-call of the 5' RACE reads, TCRdb has one entry per CDR3 protein and lacks DNA. This table holds fewer than 400,000 distinct CDR3 sequences. The chain combines TRBV7-3 with TRBJ1-1; the TCRdb call, TRBD1, lacks DNA for checking. The sequencing sample was made of blood. This TCR was recovered from a human donor with ulcerative colitis or Crohn's disease, or a healthy co-twin of an affected twin (not recorded which). The CDR3 region is CASSLTGGLDKAFF.